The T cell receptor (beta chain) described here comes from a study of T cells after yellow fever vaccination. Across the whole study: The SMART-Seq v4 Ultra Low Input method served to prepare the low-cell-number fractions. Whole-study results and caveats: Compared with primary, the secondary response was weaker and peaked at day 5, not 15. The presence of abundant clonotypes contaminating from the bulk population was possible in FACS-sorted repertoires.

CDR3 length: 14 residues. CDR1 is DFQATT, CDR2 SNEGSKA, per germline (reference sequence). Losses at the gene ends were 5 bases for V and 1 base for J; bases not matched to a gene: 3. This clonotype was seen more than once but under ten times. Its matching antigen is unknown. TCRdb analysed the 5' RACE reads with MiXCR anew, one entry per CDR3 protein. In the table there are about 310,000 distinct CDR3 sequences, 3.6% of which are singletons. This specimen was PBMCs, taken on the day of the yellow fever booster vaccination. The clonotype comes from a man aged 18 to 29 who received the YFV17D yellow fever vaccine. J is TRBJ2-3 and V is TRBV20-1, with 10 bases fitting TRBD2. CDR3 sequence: CSALSGGRTDTQYF. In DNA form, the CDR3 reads TGCAGTGCTCTTAGCGGGGGGCGCACAGATACGCAGTATTTT.